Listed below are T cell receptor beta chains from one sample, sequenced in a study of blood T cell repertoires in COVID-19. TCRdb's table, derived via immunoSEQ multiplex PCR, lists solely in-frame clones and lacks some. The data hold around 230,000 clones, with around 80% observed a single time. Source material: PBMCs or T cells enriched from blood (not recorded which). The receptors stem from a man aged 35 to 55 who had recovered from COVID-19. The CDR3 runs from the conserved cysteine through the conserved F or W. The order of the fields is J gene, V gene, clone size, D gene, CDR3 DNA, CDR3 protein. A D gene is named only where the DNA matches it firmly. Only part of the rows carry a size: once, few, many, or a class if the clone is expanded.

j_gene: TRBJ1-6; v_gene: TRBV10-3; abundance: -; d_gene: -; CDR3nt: TGTGCCATCAGTGTTGGCGGGCAGGAGAATTCACCCCTCCACTTT; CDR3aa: CAISVGGQENSPLHF
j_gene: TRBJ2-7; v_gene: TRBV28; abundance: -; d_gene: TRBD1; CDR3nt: TGTGCCAGCACCAAACCCGGGACAGGTTCGTACGAGCAGTACTTC; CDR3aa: CASTKPGTGSYEQYF
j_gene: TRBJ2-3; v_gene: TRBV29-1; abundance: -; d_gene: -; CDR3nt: TGCAGCGCCCAGCGGGATACGCAGTATTTT; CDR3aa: CSAQRDTQYF
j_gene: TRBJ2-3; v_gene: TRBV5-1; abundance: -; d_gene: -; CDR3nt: TGCGCCAGCAGCTTGGCCGTGGGGGCCCCAGATACGCAGTATTTT; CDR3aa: CASSLAVGAPDTQYF
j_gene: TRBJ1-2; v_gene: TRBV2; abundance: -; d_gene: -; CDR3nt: TGTGCCAGCACCTTAGACCGGAGAGATAACTATGGCTACACCTTC; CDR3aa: CASTLDRRDNYGYTF
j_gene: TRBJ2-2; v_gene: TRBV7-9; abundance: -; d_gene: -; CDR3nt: TGTGCCAGCAGCCCGCCTCGGACAGGAGGGGCCGGGGAGCTGTTTTTT; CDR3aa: CASSPPRTGGAGELFF
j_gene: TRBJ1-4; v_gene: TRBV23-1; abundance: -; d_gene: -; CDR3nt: TGCGCCAGCCCCCGGGGCGGAGGAAGGGGGGAAAAACTGTTTTTT; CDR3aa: CASPRGGGRGEKLFF
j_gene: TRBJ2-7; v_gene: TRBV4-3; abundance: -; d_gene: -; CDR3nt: TGCGCCAGCAGCCGGTCGAGCGAGAGCTACGAGCAGTACTTC; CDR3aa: CASSRSSESYEQYF
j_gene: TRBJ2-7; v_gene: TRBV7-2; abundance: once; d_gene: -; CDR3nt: TGTGCCAGCAGCTTACTAGCCGGAAGCCAACCCTACGAGCAGTACTTC; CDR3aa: CASSLLAGSQPYEQYF
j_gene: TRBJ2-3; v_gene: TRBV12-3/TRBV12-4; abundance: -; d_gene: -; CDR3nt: TGTGCCAGCAGTTCGGTAGATACGCAGTATTTT; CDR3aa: CASSSVDTQYF
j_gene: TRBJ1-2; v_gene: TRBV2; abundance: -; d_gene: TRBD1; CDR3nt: TGTGCCAGCAGTGAATTCACAGGGGCCGAGAGCTACACCTTC; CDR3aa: CASSEFTGAESYTF
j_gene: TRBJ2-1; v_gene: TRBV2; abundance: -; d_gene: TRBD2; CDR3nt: TGTGCCAGCAGTGGTTTACTAGCGGGGTTGCAGTTCTTC; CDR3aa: CASSGLLAGLQFF
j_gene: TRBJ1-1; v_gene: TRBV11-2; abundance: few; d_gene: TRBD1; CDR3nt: TGTGCCAGCAGCTTAGGCCCCCGGGACAGGGGCACTGAAGCTTTCTTT; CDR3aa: CASSLGPRDRGTEAFF
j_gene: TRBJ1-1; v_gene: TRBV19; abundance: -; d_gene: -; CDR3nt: TGTGCCAGTACCCTATCCGGGGGGACTGAAGCTTTCTTT; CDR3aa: CASTLSGGTEAFF
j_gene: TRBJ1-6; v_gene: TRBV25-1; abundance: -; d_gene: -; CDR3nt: TGTGCCAGCAACCGGGGGGGGGAATCACCCCTCCACTTT; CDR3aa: CASNRGGESPLHF
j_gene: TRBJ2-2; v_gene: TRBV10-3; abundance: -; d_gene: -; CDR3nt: TGTGCCCACACCCCGGGGATTTACGGGGAGCTGTTTTTT; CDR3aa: CAHTPGIYGELFF
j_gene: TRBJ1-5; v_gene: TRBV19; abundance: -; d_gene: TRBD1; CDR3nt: TGTGCCAGTAGTATGTGGACAGGGCAGAATCAGCCCCAGCATTTT; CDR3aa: CASSMWTGQNQPQHF
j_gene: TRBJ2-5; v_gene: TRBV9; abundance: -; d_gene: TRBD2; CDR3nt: TGTGCCAGCAGCGTAGGAGCGGGAGGGCTTGCGGAGACCCAGTACTTC; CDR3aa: CASSVGAGGLAETQYF
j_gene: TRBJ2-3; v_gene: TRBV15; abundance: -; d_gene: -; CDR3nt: TGTGCCACCAGCAGAGATACAATGAGGGCAGATACGCAGTATTTT; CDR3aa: CATSRDTMRADTQYF
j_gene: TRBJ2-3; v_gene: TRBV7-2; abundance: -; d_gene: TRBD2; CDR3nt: TGTGCCAGCAGCTTAAGGGCTAGCGGGGGGGTACTTACGCAGTATTTT; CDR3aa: CASSLRASGGVLTQYF
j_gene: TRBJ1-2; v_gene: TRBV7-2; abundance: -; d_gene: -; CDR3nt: TGTGCCAGCAGCTTAGCGCAGGGTGGGAACTATGGCTACACCTTC; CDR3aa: CASSLAQGGNYGYTF
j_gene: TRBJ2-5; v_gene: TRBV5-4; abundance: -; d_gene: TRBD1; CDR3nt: TGTGCCAGCAGCCCGGCCGTGGCAGGGGGACAGGAGACCCAGTACTTC; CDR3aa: CASSPAVAGGQETQYF
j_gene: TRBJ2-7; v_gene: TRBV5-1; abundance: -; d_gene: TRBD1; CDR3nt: TGCGCCAGCAGCACCGGACAGGGATACGAGCAGTACTTC; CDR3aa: CASSTGQGYEQYF
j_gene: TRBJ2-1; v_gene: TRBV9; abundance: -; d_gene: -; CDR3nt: TGTGCCAGCAGCGCCCGAAGCACCTCCCCCCGCTCCTACAATGAGCAGTTCTTC; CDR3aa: CASSARSTSPRSYNEQFF
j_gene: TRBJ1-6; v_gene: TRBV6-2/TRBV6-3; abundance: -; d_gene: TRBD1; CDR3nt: TGTGCCAGCAGTTACGGGGACAGCTCATTTAATTCACCCCTCCACTTT; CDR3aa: CASSYGDSSFNSPLHF
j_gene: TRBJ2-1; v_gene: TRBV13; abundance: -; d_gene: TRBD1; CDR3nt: TGTGCCAGCAGCCGGACAGGGACTTACAATGAGCAGTTCTTC; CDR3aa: CASSRTGTYNEQFF
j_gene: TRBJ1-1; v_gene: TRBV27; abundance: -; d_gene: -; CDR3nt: TGTGCCAGCAGTTATCGAGTGAACACTGAAGCTTTCTTT; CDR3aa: CASSYRVNTEAFF
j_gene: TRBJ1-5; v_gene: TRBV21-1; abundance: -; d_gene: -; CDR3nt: TGTGCCAGCCGTCGGCCCCAGCATTTT; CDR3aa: CASRRPQHF
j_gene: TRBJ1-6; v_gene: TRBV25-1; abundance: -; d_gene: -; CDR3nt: TGTGCCAGCAGTGAATCGGAGGGCCGAAGCTATAATTCACCCCTCCACTTT; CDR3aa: CASSESEGRSYNSPLHF
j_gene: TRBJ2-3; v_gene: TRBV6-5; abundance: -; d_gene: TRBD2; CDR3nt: TGTGCCAGCAGTCATCTAGCGGGGACGGCAGATACGCAGTATTTT; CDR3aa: CASSHLAGTADTQYF
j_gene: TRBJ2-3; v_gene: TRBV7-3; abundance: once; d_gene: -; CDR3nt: TGTGCCAGCAGCTTATCGGGGGGCCGCACAGATACGCAGTATTTT; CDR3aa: CASSLSGGRTDTQYF
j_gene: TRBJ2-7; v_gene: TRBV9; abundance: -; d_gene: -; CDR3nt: TGTGCCAGCAGCGTAGAAGGGGGATACACCGAGCAGTACTTC; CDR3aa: CASSVEGGYTEQYF
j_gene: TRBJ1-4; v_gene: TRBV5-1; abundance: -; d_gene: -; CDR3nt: TGCGCCAGCAGCTTGGGTCGGGCAGGGAAGGATGAAAAACTGTTTTTT; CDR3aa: CASSLGRAGKDEKLFF
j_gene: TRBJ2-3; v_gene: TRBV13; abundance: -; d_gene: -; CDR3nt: TGTGCCAGCAGCACACGGAGGGATACGCAGTATTTT; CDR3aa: CASSTRRDTQYF
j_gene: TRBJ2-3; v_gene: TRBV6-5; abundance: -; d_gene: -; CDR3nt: TGTGCCAGCAGAGTACAGGGAAGCACAGATACGCAGTATTTT; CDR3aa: CASRVQGSTDTQYF
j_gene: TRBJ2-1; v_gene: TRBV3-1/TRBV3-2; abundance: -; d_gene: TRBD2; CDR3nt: TGTGCCAGCAGCCAAACGGGACTACAGTTCTTC; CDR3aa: CASSQTGLQFF
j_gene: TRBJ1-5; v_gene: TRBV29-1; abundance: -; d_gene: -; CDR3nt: TGCAGCGTCTTTAGTTTGGAGGGGCCTCAGCCCCAGCATTTT; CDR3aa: CSVFSLEGPQPQHF
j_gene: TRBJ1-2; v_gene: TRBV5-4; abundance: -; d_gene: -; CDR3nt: TGTGCCAGCAGCTTGGTGGCAGGCAACGCCTATGGCTACACCTTC; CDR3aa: CASSLVAGNAYGYTF
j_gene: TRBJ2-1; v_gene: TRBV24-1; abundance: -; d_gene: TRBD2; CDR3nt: TGTGCCACCACCGGGACTAGCGGCGTCAATGAGCAGTTCTTC; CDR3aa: CATTGTSGVNEQFF
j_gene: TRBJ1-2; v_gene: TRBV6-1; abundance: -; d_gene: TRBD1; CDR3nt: TGTGCCAGCAGTGAAGCAGGGACAGGGGGTTTCAGCTACACCTTC; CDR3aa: CASSEAGTGGFSYTF
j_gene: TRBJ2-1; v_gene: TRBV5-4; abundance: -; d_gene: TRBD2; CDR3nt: TGTGCCAGCAGCTTGTTTATTTCGGGAGGTTCCTACAATGAGCAGTTCTTC; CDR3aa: CASSLFISGGSYNEQFF
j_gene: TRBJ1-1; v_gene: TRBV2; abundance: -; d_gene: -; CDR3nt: TGTGCCAGCAGTGGGGACTGGGGGACTGAAGCTTTCTTT; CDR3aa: CASSGDWGTEAFF
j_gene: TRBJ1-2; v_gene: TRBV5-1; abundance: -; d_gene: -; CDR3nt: TGCGCCAGCAGCTTGGAGTCGGTTAACTATGGCTACACCTTC; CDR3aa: CASSLESVNYGYTF
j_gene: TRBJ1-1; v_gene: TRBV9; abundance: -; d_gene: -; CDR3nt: TGTGCCAGCGGAACAGGGAACACTGAAGCTTTCTTT; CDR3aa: CASGTGNTEAFF
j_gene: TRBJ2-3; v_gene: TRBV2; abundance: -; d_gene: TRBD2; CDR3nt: TGTGCCAGCAGGGGCGGACTAGCGGGAGTCTTGGATACGCAGTATTTT; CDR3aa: CASRGGLAGVLDTQYF
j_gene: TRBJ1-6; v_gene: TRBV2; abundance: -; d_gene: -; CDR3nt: TGTGCCAGCAGTGTGGAGGGGCGACAACATAATTCACCCCTCCACTTT; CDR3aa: CASSVEGRQHNSPLHF
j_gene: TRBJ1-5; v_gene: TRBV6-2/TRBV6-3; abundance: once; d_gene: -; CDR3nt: TGTGCCAGCAGTTACACAGCTCATCAGCCCCAGCATTTT; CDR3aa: CASSYTAHQPQHF
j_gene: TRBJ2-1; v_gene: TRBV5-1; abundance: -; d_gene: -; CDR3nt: TGCGCCAGCAGTTGGCCCGGGGAGCAGTTCTTC; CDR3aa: CASSWPGEQFF
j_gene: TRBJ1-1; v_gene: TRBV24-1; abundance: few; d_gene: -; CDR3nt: TGTGCCACCAGTGATATTGGAGAGAACACTGAAGCTTTCTTT; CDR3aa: CATSDIGENTEAFF
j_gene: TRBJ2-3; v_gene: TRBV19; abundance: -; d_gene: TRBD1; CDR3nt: TGTGCCAGTAATACAGGGGGTAGCCCAGATACGCAGTATTTT; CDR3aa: CASNTGGSPDTQYF
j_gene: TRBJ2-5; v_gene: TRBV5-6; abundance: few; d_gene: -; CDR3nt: TGTGCCAGCAGCCCAGGGGAGAAGACCCAGTACTTC; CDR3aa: CASSPGEKTQYF
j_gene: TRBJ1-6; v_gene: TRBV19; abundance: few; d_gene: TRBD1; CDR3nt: TGTGCCAGTAGACGGCAGGGGGCTAGTTCACCCCTCCACTTT; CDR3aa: CASRRQGASSPLHF
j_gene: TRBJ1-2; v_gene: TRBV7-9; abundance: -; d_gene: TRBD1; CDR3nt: TGTGCCAGCAACTTTCGAAAAGGTCGACAGGGGCCAAACTATGGCTACACCTTC; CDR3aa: CASNFRKGRQGPNYGYTF
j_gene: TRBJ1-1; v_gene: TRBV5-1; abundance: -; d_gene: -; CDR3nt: TGCGCCAGCAGTTTTGGAGTATTGAACACTGAAGCTTTCTTT; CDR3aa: CASSFGVLNTEAFF
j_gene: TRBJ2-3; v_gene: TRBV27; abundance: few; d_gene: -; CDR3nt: TGTGCCAGCAGTCCTCGGCTAGCAGTGAGCACAGATACGCAGTATTTT; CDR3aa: CASSPRLAVSTDTQYF
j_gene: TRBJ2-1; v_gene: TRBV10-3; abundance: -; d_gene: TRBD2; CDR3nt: TGTGCCATCAGTGAGAGCGGGGGCCGGACTCATGAGCAGTTCTTC; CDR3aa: CAISESGGRTHEQFF
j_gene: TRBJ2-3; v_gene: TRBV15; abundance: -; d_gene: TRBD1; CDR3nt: TGTGCCACCAGCAGAGGGGACAGGGTAGAAGCATATACGCAGTATTTT; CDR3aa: CATSRGDRVEAYTQYF
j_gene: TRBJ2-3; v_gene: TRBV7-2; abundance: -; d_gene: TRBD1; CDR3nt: TGTGCCAGCAGAAGCCCGGGACAGGGGTTGGATACGCAGTATTTT; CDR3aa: CASRSPGQGLDTQYF
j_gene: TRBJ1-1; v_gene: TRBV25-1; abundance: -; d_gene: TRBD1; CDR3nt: TGTGCCAGCAGTCCCCGGGACAGGGTAAGCACTGAAGCTTTCTTT; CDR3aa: CASSPRDRVSTEAFF